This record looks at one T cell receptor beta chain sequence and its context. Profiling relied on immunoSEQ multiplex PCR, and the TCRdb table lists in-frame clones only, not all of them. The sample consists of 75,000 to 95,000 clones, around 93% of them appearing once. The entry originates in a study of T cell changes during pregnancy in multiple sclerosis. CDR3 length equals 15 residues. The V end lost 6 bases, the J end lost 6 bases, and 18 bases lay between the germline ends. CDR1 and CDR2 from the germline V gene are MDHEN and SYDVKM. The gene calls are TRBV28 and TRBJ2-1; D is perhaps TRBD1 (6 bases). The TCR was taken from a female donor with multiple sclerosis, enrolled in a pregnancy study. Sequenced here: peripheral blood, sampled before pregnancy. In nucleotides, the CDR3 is TGTGCCAGCAGCGGTGGGACACTCTATTCCAATGAGCAGTTCTTC. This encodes CASSGGTLYSNEQFF.